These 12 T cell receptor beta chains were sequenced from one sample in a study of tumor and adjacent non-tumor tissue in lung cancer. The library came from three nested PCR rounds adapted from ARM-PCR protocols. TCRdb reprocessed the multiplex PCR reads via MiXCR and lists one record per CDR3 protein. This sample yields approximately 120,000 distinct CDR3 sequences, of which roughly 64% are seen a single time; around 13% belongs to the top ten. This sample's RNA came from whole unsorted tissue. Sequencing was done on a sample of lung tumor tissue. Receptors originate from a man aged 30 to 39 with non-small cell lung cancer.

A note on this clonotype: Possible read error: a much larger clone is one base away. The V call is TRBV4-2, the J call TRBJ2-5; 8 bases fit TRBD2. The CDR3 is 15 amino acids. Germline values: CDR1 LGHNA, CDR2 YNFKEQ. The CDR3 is CASCQAAGVQETQYF. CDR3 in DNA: TGTGCCAGCTGCCAAGCAGCGGGAGTTCAAGAGACCCAGTACTTC.

The CDR3 is CSVEDPWAGSSRSTIYF. CDR3 DNA: TGCAGCGTTGAAGATCCCTGGGCAGGCAGCTCTAGAAGCACCATATATTTT. This chain uses TRBV29-1 with TRBJ1-3; D unresolved. CDR1 is SQVTM, CDR2 ANQGSEA, per germline. The CDR3 spans 17 residues. The V end lost 0 bases, the J end lost 9 bases, and 24 bases lay between the germline ends.

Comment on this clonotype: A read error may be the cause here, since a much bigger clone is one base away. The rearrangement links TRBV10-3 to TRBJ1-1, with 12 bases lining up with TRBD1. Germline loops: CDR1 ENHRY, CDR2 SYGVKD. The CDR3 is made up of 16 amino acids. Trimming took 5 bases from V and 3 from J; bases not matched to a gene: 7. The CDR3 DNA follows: TGTGCCATCAGTCCAGGGACAGGGGGCCCATACACTGAAGCTTTCTTT. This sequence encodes CAISPGTGGPYTEAFF.

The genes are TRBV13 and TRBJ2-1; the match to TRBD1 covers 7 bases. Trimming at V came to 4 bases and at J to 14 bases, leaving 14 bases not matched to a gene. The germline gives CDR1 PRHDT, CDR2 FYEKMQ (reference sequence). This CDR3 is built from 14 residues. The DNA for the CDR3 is TGTGCCAGCAGCTCGACAGGGAAGGATGACGAGGAGTTCTTC. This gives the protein CASSSTGKDDEEFF.

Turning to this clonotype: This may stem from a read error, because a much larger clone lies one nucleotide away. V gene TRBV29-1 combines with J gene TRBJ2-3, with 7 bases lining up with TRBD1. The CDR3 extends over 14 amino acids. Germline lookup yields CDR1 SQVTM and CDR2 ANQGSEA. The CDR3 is CSVEDLQGTDTRYF. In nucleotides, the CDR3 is TGCAGCGTTGAAGATCTGCAGGGGACAGATACGCGGTATTTT.

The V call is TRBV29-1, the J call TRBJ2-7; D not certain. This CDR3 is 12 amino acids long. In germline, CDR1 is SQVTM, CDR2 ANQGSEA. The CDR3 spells CVVEVSSYEQYF. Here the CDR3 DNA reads TGCGTCGTTGAAGTGTCCTCCTACGAGCAGTACTTC.

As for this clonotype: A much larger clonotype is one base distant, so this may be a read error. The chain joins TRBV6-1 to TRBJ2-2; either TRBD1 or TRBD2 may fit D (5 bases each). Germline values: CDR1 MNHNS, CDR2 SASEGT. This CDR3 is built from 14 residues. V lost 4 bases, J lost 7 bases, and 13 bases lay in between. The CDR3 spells CASSAGAYIGELFF. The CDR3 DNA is TGTGCCAGCAGTGCCGGGGCCTACATCGGGGAGCTGTTTTTT.

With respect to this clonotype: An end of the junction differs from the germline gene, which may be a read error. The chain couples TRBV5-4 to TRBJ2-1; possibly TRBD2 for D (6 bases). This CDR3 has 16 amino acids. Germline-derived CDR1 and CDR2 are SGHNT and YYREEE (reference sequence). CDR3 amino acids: CASNLGGVGSYNEQFF. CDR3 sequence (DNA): TGTGCCAGCAACTTGGGGGGAGTGGGCTCCTACAATGAACAGTTCTTC.

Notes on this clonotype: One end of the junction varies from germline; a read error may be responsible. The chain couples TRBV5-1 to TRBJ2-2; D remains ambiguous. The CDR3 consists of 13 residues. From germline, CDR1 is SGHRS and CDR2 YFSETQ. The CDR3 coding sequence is TGCGCCAGCACCGGGTTCCTCACCGAGGAGCTGTTTTTT. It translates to CASTGFLTEELFF.

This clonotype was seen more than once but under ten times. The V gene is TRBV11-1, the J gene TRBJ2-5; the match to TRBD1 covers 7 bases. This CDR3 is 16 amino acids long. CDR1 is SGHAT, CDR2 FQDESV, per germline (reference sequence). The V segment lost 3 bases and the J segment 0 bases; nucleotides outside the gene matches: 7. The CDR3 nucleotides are TGTGCCAGCAGCTTGACCGGGACAGCGGACCAAGAGACCCAGTACTTC. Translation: CASSLTGTADQETQYF.

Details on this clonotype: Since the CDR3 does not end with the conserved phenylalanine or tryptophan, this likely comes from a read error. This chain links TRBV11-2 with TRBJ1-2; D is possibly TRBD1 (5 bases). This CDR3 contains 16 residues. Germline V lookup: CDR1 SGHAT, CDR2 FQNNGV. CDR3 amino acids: CANSPSQMTVNYGYTL. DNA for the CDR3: TGTGCCAACAGCCCCTCACAGATGACAGTTAACTATGGCTACACCCTC.

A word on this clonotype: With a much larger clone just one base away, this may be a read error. The CDR3 coding sequence is TGCAGTGCTAGAAAATGGATTAGCGGGAGTGAGACCCAGTACTTC. Its translation: CSARKWISGSETQYF. The chain links TRBV20-1 to TRBJ2-5, with 9 bases aligning to TRBD2. This CDR3 has 15 residues. The V segment lost 2 bases and the J segment 5 bases; nucleotides outside the gene matches: 9. In germline, CDR1 is DFQATT, CDR2 SNEGSKA (reference sequence).